Shown below are 26 T cell receptor beta chains from a single sample sequenced in a study of blood T cell repertoires in COVID-19. Assay: immunoSEQ multiplex PCR; the TCRdb copy retains only in-frame clones and omits some. The sample holds under 250,000 clones, around 79% seen once. Sequenced: peripheral blood. All receptors come from a woman aged 40 to 50 with COVID-19, enrolled during active disease.

This rearrangement joins TRBV2 to TRBJ1-1; 10 nucleotides match TRBD1. Trimming took 6 bases from V and 11 from J; bases not matched to a gene: 3. Per germline, CDR1 SNHLY and CDR2 FYNNEI. The CDR3 totals 11 residues. Here the CDR3 DNA reads TGTGCCAGCAGAAAGACAGGGGGCGCTTTCTTT. It specifies CASRKTGGAFF.

The chain recombines TRBV19 with TRBJ2-1; the D gene is possibly TRBD2 (6 bases). Germline CDR1 and CDR2: LNHDA and SQIVND (reference sequence). The CDR3 totals 15 residues. Trimming stripped 1 base from V and 1 base from J, with 8 bases between. CDR3 sequence (DNA): TGTGCCAGTAGTATAGCTGCGGGGTCCTACAATGAGCAGTTCTTC. It encodes CASSIAAGSYNEQFF.

This sequence joins TRBV5-6 and TRBJ1-2; D uncertain. The germline V gene encodes CDR1 SGHDT and CDR2 YYEEEE. The CDR3 is 14 amino acids. V lost 5 bases, J lost 4 bases, and 15 bases lay in between. The CDR3 is CASSSWWAPYGYTF. As DNA, the CDR3 is TGTGCCAGCAGTAGTTGGTGGGCACCCTATGGCTACACCTTC.

In this sample, this clone turned up a few times. J is TRBJ2-1 and V is TRBV10-2, with TRBD2 as a possible D gene (6 bases). The V end lost 0 bases, the J end lost 8 bases, and 17 bases lay between the germline ends. The CDR3 loop spans 16 amino acids. Germline values: CDR1 WSHSY, CDR2 SAAADI. The CDR3 is CASSESGRGREDEQFF. The CDR3 DNA is TGCGCCAGCAGTGAGTCAGGTCGGGGCAGGGAGGATGAGCAGTTCTTC.

This clone is categorized as large. The sample carries other DNA sequences with the same CDR3. The CDR3, as DNA: TGTGCCAGCAGCCCGACAGGGGGCCGGGATACGCAGTATTTT. This encodes CASSPTGGRDTQYF. The V and J genes are TRBV7-9 and TRBJ2-3, with 10 bases that match TRBD1. The V gene's germline CDR1 is SEHNR and CDR2 FQNEAQ (reference sequence). This CDR3 has 14 residues. V lost 5 bases, J lost 6 bases, and 5 bases stayed unmatched.

This clone was seen a few times. V usage is TRBV7-2 and J usage is TRBJ1-2; 9 nucleotides match TRBD1. The germline CDR1 and CDR2 sequences are SGHTA and FQGNSA. V lost 2 bases and J lost 5; bases outside the gene matches: 6. CDR3 length equals 15 residues. The CDR3 protein is CASSLQQGAGYGYTF. The CDR3 DNA sequence: TGTGCCAGCAGCTTACAACAGGGGGCTGGGTATGGCTACACCTTC.

The chain joins TRBV5-1 to TRBJ2-3; D is undetermined. CDR3 length: 14 residues. V lost 0 bases and J lost 2, with 7 bases in between. Germline V gene sequence: CDR1 SGHRS, CDR2 YFSETQ. Here the CDR3 DNA reads TGCGCCAGCAGCTTGGTTCCCCTCACAGATACGCAGTATTTT. It translates to CASSLVPLTDTQYF.

The chain links TRBV5-4 to TRBJ1-2; 7 nucleotides align to TRBD1. CDR1 is SGHNT, CDR2 YYREEE, per germline (reference sequence). The CDR3 covers 16 residues. The V and J ends lost 1 base and 3 bases, in that order; junction bases with no gene match: 9. The CDR3 coding sequence is TGTGCCAGCAGCTTGAAGGGGGCGACCCTTGACTATGGCTACACCTTC. Protein: CASSLKGATLDYGYTF.

The rearrangement joins TRBV27 to TRBJ2-7, with 8 bases matching TRBD1. The J segment lost 9 bases and the V segment lost 6 bases, leaving 10 bases of the junction unmatched. Germline CDR1 and CDR2: MNHEY and SMNVEV (reference sequence). The CDR3 spans 13 residues. The CDR3: CASSPRGLEGQYF. The CDR3 DNA reads TGTGCCAGCAGCCCCAGGGGGCTGGAGGGGCAGTACTTC.

The chain's CDR3 is CASTRHFNTGELFF. CDR3 coding DNA: TGTGCCAGCACCCGTCACTTCAACACCGGGGAGCTGTTTTTT. V is TRBV3-1 (or the pseudogene TRBV3-2) and J is TRBJ2-2, with D unclear. CDR1 and CDR2 (germline): LGHDT, YNNKEL (reference sequence). The CDR3 is 14 residues long. V lost 7 bases and J lost 2, with 11 bases in between.

The V and J genes are TRBV7-9 and TRBJ2-7; no clear D. V lost 7 bases, J lost 6 bases, and 13 bases lay in between. The CDR3 sequence is 12 residues long. Germline V lookup: CDR1 SEHNR, CDR2 FQNEAQ (reference sequence). CDR3: CASTVSVSEQYF. The DNA of the CDR3 is TGTGCCAGCACCGTCTCTGTGTCCGAGCAGTACTTC.

CDR3 sequence reads: CASKQGARDTQYF. The CDR3 nucleotides are TGTGCCAGCAAACAGGGGGCGCGGGATACGCAGTATTTT. This sequence joins TRBV12-3 or TRBV12-4 and TRBJ2-3; 9 bases agree with TRBD1. CDR3 size: 13 residues. Germline trimming cut 7 bases from V and 6 bases from J; bases unmatched to any gene: 5.

J is TRBJ2-2 and V is TRBV6-4; D remains unclear. Between the trimmed V and J ends, which lost 5 bases and 1 base, there was a span of 8 bases. Germline V lookup: CDR1 MRHNA, CDR2 SNTAGT. This CDR3 is built from 14 residues. In DNA, the CDR3 is TGTGCCAGCAGTAGGCAGGAGAACACCGGGGAGCTGTTTTTT. Encoded protein: CASSRQENTGELFF.

The CDR3 nucleotides are TGTGCCAGCAGCTCTACGGGGGGTGGTTACAATGAGCAGTTCTTC. It codes for CASSSTGGGYNEQFF. V and J are TRBV5-5 and TRBJ2-1, with 7 bases that match TRBD2. This CDR3 comprises 15 residues. The V gene's germline CDR1 is SGHKS and CDR2 YYEKEE (reference sequence). V was clipped by 3 bases and J by 4 bases; unmatched bases: 7.

The chain joins TRBV9 to TRBJ1-4; D possibly corresponds to TRBD1 (5 bases). This CDR3 region has 14 residues. Deletions cut 3 bases from V and 7 bases from J, with 13 bases between. Per germline, CDR1 SGDLS and CDR2 YYNGEE. As DNA, the CDR3 is TGTGCCAGCAGCGCTCGACATAGGGGTGAAAAACTGTTTTTT. Translating it yields CASSARHRGEKLFF.

The chain links TRBV27 to TRBJ1-4; TRBD1 is a possible D gene (6 bases). Trimming removed 1 base from V and 5 bases from J, with 11 bases in between. CDR3 length: 15 residues. Germline CDR1 reads MNHEY; CDR2 reads SMNVEV (reference sequence). The DNA for the CDR3 is TGTGCCAGCAGTTTATGGGGGGGGGCCAATGAAAAACTGTTTTTT. It codes for CASSLWGGANEKLFF.

J is TRBJ1-2 and V is TRBV7-8; 7 bases fit TRBD1. This CDR3 is 16 amino acids long. V trimming: 1 base; J trimming: 4 bases; junction bases outside the gene matches: 9. The V gene's germline CDR1 is SGHVS and CDR2 FQNEAQ. The CDR3 region has the DNA TGTGCCAGCAGCTTAGGGGCAGGGGGGCTCTCCTATGGCTACACCTTC. Protein product: CASSLGAGGLSYGYTF.

J is TRBJ1-4 and V is TRBV7-9, with 9 bases aligning to TRBD1. This CDR3 comprises 14 residues. V gave up 8 bases and J gave up 5 bases; unmatched junction bases: 6. CDR1 is SEHNR, CDR2 FQNEAQ, per germline (reference sequence). The CDR3 DNA reads TGTGCCAGCCGGGGGACAGGGTCCAATGAAAAACTGTTTTTT. Encoded protein: CASRGTGSNEKLFF.

The rearrangement uses TRBV5-4 and TRBJ1-5, with TRBD1 as a possible D gene (6 bases). Trimming left V 4 bases short and J 6 bases short, with 14 bases between. CDR1 is SGHNT and CDR2 is YYREEE in the germline V gene (reference sequence). This CDR3 has 14 residues. CDR3 sequence: CASSQQGSSQPQHF. CDR3 bases: TGTGCCAGCAGCCAACAGGGCTCTAGTCAGCCCCAGCATTTT.

This rearrangement joins TRBV15 to TRBJ2-2; D ambiguous. Germline V gene data show CDR1 as LNHNV and CDR2 as YYDKDF (reference sequence). Trimming left V 0 bases short and J 3 bases short, with 11 bases between. The CDR3 sequence is 16 residues long. Here the CDR3 DNA reads TGTGCCACCAGCAGAGATCGTTCTAGAGACACCGGGGAGCTGTTTTTT. It translates to CATSRDRSRDTGELFF.

This clone was seen a handful of times. This chain joins TRBV10-3 and TRBJ1-1; 9 nucleotides align to TRBD1. V gave up 8 bases and J gave up 1 base; unmatched junction bases: 8. There are 15 residues in the CDR3. Germline CDR1 is ENHRY and CDR2 is SYGVKD. The chain's CDR3 is CAIQGEDRGNTEAFF. The DNA for the CDR3 is TGTGCCATCCAAGGGGAGGACAGGGGGAACACTGAAGCTTTCTTT.

The chain carries TRBV18 and TRBJ1-2; D ambiguous. CDR3 length: 13 amino acids. Trimming removed 3 bases at V and 6 bases at J, with 11 bases between. The germline V gene encodes CDR1 KGHSH and CDR2 LQKENI. In DNA form, the CDR3 reads TGTGCCAGCTCACCCTCGGGGTTGAATGGCTACACCTTC. Translation: CASSPSGLNGYTF.

The chain recombines TRBV12-3 or TRBV12-4 with TRBJ2-3; D is uncertain. The V gene lost 5 bases and the J gene lost 3 bases, with 3 bases spanning the gap. The CDR3 consists of 11 residues. DNA for the CDR3: TGTGCCAGCAGTCGGACAGATACGCAGTATTTT. It codes for CASSRTDTQYF.

The chain is built from TRBV5-1 and TRBJ2-1; a weak D match, TRBD2 (5 bases). The CDR3 has 14 amino acids. The germline V and J ends were trimmed by 4 bases and 6 bases, with 14 bases remaining between them. Germline V CDR1 and CDR2: SGHRS, YFSETQ. The CDR3 region has the DNA TGCGCCAGCAGCCGGGCGGGTCCAATCAATGAGCAGTTCTTC. The encoded protein is CASSRAGPINEQFF.

This chain uses TRBV6-4 with TRBJ2-2; 10 bases align to TRBD2. Germline CDR1 reads MRHNA; CDR2 reads SNTAGT. The V gene end was trimmed by 2 bases and the J gene end by 6 bases; junction bases not matched to a gene: 3. The CDR3 loop spans 15 amino acids. Here the CDR3 reads CASSDVSGRAGELFF. The CDR3 DNA reads TGTGCCAGCAGTGACGTGAGCGGGAGGGCCGGGGAGCTGTTTTTT.

The J gene is TRBJ1-1, the V gene TRBV20-1; D may be TRBD1 (6 bases). This CDR3 spans 13 amino acids. Germline-derived CDR1 and CDR2 are DFQATT and SNEGSKA (reference sequence). Trimming removed 3 bases from V and 11 bases from J, with 19 bases in between. The CDR3 DNA is TGCAGTGCTAGTCGTGTCAGGCAGGGGTTGGCTTTCTTT. Its translation: CSASRVRQGLAFF.